This T cell receptor beta chain was retrieved from a study of cytomegalovirus exposure and HLA in healthy donors. On the study more broadly: Clustering assigned 81% of the roughly 370 genotyped donors to the Caucasian-associated ancestry cluster. Overall study findings and caveats: HLA restriction was apparent for most CMV-associated TCR beta chains in a later analysis.

The CDR3 covers 15 residues. The germline CDR1 and CDR2 sequences are SQVTM and ANQGSEA. V was cut by 3 bases and J by 0 bases, with 15 bases left in between. A word on this clone: The antigen is not known.

60 Vbeta and 13 Jbeta primers were used in PCR. Data came from immunoSEQ multiplex PCR; TCRdb stores just in-frame clones and leaves some out. The sample lists a few hundred thousand clones, about four fifths occurring once. This clonotype was sampled from a girl aged 2 to 9 in good health and CMV-seronegative. This rearrangement joins TRBV29-1 to TRBJ2-7; possibly TRBD2 for D (6 bases). What was sequenced was PBMCs. The CDR3 nucleotides are TGCAGCGTTGATTGTTTGACTAGGAGCTCCTACGAGCAGTACTTC. This gives the protein CSVDCLTRSSYEQYF.